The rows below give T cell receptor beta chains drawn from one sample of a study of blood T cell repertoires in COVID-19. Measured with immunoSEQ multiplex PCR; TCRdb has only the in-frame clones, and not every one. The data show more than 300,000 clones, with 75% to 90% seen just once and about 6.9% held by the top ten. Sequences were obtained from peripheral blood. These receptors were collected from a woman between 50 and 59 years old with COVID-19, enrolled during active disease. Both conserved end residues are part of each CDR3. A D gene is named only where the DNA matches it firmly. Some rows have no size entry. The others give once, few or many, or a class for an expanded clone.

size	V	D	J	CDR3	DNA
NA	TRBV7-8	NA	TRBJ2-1	CASSNGVDPHEQFF	TGTGCCAGCAGCAACGGGGTGGATCCACATGAGCAGTTCTTC
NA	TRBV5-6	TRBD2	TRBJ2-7	CASSLWGLAPYEQYF	TGTGCCAGCAGCTTGTGGGGACTAGCGCCGTACGAGCAGTACTTC
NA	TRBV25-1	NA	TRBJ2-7	CASSEYGVPYEQYF	TGTGCCAGCAGTGAATACGGGGTACCCTACGAGCAGTACTTC
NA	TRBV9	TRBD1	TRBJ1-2	CASSQITRPTGGVYYGYTF	TGTGCCAGCAGCCAAATCACAAGGCCTACAGGGGGCGTTTACTATGGCTACACCTTC
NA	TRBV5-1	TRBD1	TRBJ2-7	CASSSQGVYEQYF	TGCGCCAGCAGTAGTCAGGGGGTTTACGAGCAGTACTTC
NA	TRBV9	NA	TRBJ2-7	CASSLGGTPLYEQYF	TGTGCCAGCAGCCTAGGCGGGACTCCCCTCTACGAGCAGTACTTC
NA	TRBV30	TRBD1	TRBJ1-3	CAWSPGQASGNTIYF	TGTGCCTGGAGTCCGGGACAGGCCTCTGGAAACACCATATATTTT
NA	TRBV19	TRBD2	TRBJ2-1	CASSITSGGFSYNEQFF	TGTGCCAGTAGTATCACTAGCGGGGGGTTCTCCTACAATGAGCAGTTCTTC
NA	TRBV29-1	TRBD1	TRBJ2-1	CSLTGDLLNDQFF	TGCAGCTTGACAGGGGATCTTCTAAATGATCAGTTCTTC
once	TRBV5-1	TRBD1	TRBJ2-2	CASSRTGDTGELFF	TGCGCCAGCTCAAGGACAGGGGACACCGGGGAGCTGTTTTTT
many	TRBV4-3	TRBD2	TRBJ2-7	CASSHDRLAGMYEQYF	TGCGCCAGCAGCCATGACAGACTAGCGGGAATGTACGAGCAGTACTTC
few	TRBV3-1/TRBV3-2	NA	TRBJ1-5	CASSQKQGNQPQHF	TGTGCCAGCAGCCAAAAACAGGGTAATCAGCCCCAGCATTTT
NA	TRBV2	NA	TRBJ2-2	CASSVRQANTGELFF	TGTGCCAGCAGTGTTAGACAGGCGAACACCGGGGAGCTGTTTTTT
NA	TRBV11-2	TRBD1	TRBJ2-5	CASSSGQGKETQYF	TGTGCCAGCAGCTCGGGACAGGGAAAAGAGACCCAGTACTTC
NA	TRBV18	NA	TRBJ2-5	CASSPNRDTQETQYF	TGTGCCAGCTCACCGAATAGGGACACCCAAGAGACCCAGTACTTC
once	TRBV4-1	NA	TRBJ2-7	CASSQEGVAKGVYEQYF	TGCGCCAGCAGCCAAGAAGGCGTCGCGAAGGGAGTCTACGAGCAGTACTTC
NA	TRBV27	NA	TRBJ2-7	CASSLSLPELNYEQYF	TGTGCCAGCAGTTTATCTCTTCCCGAACTCAACTACGAGCAGTACTTC
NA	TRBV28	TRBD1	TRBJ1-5	CASSNPGQWPQPQHF	TGTGCCAGCAGTAATCCGGGACAGTGGCCACAGCCCCAGCATTTT
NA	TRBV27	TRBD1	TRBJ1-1	CASTLRGLMNTEAFF	TGTGCCAGCACCTTAAGGGGGCTGATGAACACTGAAGCTTTCTTT
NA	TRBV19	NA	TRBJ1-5	CASSPARGYTNQPQHF	TGTGCCAGTTCCCCCGCGCGCGGGTATACCAATCAGCCCCAGCATTTT
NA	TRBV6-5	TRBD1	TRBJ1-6	CASKADRGYNSPLHF	TGTGCCAGCAAAGCTGACAGGGGATATAATTCACCCCTCCACTTT
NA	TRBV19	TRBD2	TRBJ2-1	CASIRSTLAGGGGEQFF	TGTGCCAGTATACGGTCGACACTAGCGGGGGGTGGTGGTGAGCAGTTCTTC
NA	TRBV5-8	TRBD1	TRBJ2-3	CASSRRTGSDTQYF	TGTGCCAGCAGCAGACGGACAGGGTCAGATACGCAGTATTTT
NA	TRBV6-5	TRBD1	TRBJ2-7	CASSRTGSYEQYF	TGTGCCAGCAGTCGGACAGGGTCTTACGAGCAGTACTTC
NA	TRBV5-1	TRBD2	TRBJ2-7	CASSFRSGTSGSGFPDEQYF	TGCGCCAGCAGCTTCCGCTCCGGGACTAGCGGGAGTGGGTTCCCGGACGAGCAGTACTTC
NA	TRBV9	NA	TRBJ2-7	CASSVGGRATYEQYF	TGTGCCAGCAGCGTAGGGGGGCGAGCAACCTACGAGCAGTACTTC
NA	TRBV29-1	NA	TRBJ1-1	CSVVSRVGNTEAFF	TGCAGCGTTGTATCCAGGGTGGGGAACACTGAAGCTTTCTTT
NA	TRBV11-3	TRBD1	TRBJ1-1	CASSERDREWTEAFF	TGTGCCAGCAGCGAAAGGGACAGGGAGTGGACTGAAGCTTTCTTT
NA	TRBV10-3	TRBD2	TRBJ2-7	CAAGLAGGYEQYF	TGTGCCGCGGGACTAGCGGGAGGCTACGAGCAGTACTTC
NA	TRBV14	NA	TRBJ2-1	CASSQRGLYSNEQFF	TGTGCCAGCAGCCAACGGGGACTCTACTCCAATGAGCAGTTCTTC
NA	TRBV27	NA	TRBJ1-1	CASLPLSGILNTEAFF	TGTGCCAGCCTGCCCCTCAGCGGGATTCTGAACACTGAAGCTTTCTTT